This paragraph covers one T cell receptor (beta chain) sequence. Its antigen remains unidentified. Germline V gene data show CDR1 as SGHAT and CDR2 as FQNNGV. V lost 3 bases, J lost 0 bases, and 12 bases lay in between. The CDR3 is 17 amino acids. This record comes from a study of T cells in Graves' hyperthyroidism and ophthalmopathy. The study, taken as a whole, reports: In simple terms, a model built on 13 V-J features told ophthalmopathy apart from stable hyperthyroidism. Most thyroid-expanded clonotypes above 0.001 were also found in blood.

In patients aged 18 to 65, hyperthyroidism was newly diagnosed, with duration under 2 months. Cells are PBMCs isolated from 10 ml of fresh blood. From RNA transcripts, TCR beta CDR3 regions were amplified. The HTBI primer set drove a first-round RT-PCR of the TCR CDR3. TCRdb analysed the multiplex PCR reads with MiXCR anew, one entry per CDR3 protein. The profile shows 450,000 to 600,000 distinct CDR3 sequences, 14% of them singletons. This receptor was obtained from a woman between 40 and 55 years old with Graves' hyperthyroidism. V and J are TRBV11-2 and TRBJ2-6, with no clear D. Sequencing used blood. The CDR3 nucleotides read TGTGCCAGCAGCTTTATCCAGGAAGGCTCTGGGGCCAACGTCCTGACTTTC. Translation gives CASSFIQEGSGANVLTF.